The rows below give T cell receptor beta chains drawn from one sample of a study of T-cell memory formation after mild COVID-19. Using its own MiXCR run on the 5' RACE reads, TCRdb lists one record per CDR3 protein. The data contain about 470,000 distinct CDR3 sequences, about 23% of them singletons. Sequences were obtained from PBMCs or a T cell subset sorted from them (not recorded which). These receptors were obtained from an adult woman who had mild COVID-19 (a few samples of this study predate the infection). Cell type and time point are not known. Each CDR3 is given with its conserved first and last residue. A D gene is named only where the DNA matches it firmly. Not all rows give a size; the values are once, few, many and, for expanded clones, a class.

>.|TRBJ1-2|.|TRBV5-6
CASSWQDNYGYTF
TGTGCCAGCAGCTGGCAGGACAACTATGGCTACACCTTC
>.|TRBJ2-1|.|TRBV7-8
CASSSNYIGEQFF
TGTGCCAGCAGCTCCAACTATATCGGCGAGCAGTTCTTC
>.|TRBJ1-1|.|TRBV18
CASSRESAEAFF
TGTGCCAGCTCGAGGGAGAGCGCTGAAGCTTTCTTT
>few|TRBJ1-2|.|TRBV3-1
CATQPRGTYGYTF
TGTGCCACCCAACCCAGAGGAACCTATGGCTACACCTTC
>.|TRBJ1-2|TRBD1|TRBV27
CASSSRTGEGYGYTF
TGTGCCAGCAGTTCGCGGACAGGGGAAGGCTATGGCTACACCTTC
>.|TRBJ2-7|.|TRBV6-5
CASRRSAYEQYF
TGTGCCAGCAGAAGGTCGGCCTACGAGCAGTACTTC
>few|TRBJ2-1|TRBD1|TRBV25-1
CASNRDREPGGNEQFF
TGTGCCAGCAACCGAGACAGGGAGCCAGGAGGCAATGAGCAGTTCTTC
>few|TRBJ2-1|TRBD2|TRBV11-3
CASSLSRTSGALNEQFF
TGTGCCAGCAGCTTATCCCGGACTAGCGGGGCCCTGAATGAGCAGTTCTTC
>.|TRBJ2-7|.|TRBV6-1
CASRFPGRSLGWYF
TGTGCCAGCAGATTCCCGGGACGGAGTTTGGGGTGGTACTTC
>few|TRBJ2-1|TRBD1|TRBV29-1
CSVVNQGATFGNEQFF
TGCAGCGTTGTTAATCAGGGGGCGACTTTTGGGAATGAGCAGTTCTTC
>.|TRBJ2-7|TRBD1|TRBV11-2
CASSLWDRPEQYF
TGTGCCAGCAGCTTATGGGACAGACCCGAGCAGTACTTC
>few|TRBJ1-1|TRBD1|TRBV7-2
CASSPKTGGYTEAFF
TGTGCCAGCAGCCCCAAGACAGGGGGCTACACTGAAGCTTTCTTT
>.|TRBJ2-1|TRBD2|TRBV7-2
CASSFQRLAGDPHEQFF
TGTGCCAGCAGCTTTCAACGACTAGCGGGAGACCCCCATGAGCAGTTCTTC
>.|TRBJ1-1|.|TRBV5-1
CASSRGDEANTEAFF
TGCGCCAGCAGCCGGGGGGACGAGGCAAACACTGAAGCTTTCTTT
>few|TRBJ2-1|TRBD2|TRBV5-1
CASSLEALAGTQYNEQFF
TGCGCCAGCAGCTTGGAAGCACTAGCGGGAACCCAATACAATGAGCAGTTCTTC
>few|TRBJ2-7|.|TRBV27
CASSTRDNPYEQYF
TGTGCCAGCAGCACCCGGGACAACCCCTACGAGCAGTACTTC